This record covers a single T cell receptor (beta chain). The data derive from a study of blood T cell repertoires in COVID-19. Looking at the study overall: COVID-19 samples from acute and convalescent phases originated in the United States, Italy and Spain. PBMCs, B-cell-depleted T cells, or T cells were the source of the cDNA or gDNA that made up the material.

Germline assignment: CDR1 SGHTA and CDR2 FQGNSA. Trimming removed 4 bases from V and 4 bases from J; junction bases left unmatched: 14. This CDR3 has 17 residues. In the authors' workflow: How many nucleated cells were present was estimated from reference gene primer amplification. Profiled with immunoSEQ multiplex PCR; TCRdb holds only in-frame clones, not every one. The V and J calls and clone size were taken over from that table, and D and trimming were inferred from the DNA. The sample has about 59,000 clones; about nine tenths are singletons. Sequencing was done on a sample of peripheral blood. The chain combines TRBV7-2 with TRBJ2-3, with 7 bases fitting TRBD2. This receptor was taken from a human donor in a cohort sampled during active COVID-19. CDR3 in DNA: TGTGCCAGCAGCTGGGGGGTTGGCGGGGGAGGATCAGATACGCAGTATTTT. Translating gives CASSWGVGGGGSDTQYF.